This paragraph reports one T cell receptor (beta chain). This CDR3 spans 13 amino acids. V was shortened by 1 base and J by 5 bases, with 6 bases between the two germline ends. Germline V lookup: CDR1 LNHNV, CDR2 YYDKDF (reference sequence). The sample originates from a study of blood T cell repertoires in COVID-19. Study processing details: Amplifying reference gene primers gave estimates of nucleated cell counts. Here immunoSEQ multiplex PCR was the method, and the copy in TCRdb shows in-frame clones only, minus some. The DNA was the basis for D and trimming; V, J and clone size are from that table. The table includes fewer than 400,000 clones, about nine tenths detected once. Participants came from some 23 US areas, aged roughly 18 to 89 years. Cohorts were determined from participant-reported clinical history.

The clonotype was recovered from a woman younger than 30 who had recovered from COVID-19. The chain links TRBV15 to TRBJ1-5; D is undetermined. The source material was PBMCs or T cells enriched from blood (not recorded which). CDR3 in amino acids: CATSRVTDQPQHF. The CDR3, as DNA: TGTGCCACCAGCAGAGTCACTGATCAGCCCCAGCATTTT.